A selection of T cell receptor beta chains follows, all from one sample in a study of cytomegalovirus exposure and HLA in healthy donors. TCRdb's table, derived via immunoSEQ multiplex PCR, lists solely in-frame clones and lacks some. The sample yields 110,000 to 150,000 clones, of which the top ten take up 0.8% to 1%. Sequenced sample: PBMCs. The receptors shown here come from a male donor in good health and CMV-seronegative. Both conserved end residues are part of each CDR3.

j_call	v_call	cdr3_aa
TRBJ1-3	TRBV19	CASSGDRAGNTIYF
TRBJ1-5	TRBV10-2	CASSQVGRDQPQHF
TRBJ2-7	TRBV19	CASSPPSAGASYEQYF
TRBJ2-1	TRBV28	CASSSGGAYNEQFF
TRBJ2-2	TRBV6-5	CASSYITSGNTGELFF
TRBJ2-3	TRBV4-1	CASSQDPQVKDTQYF
TRBJ2-7	TRBV30	CAWSVLAGDYEQYF
TRBJ1-5	TRBV19	CASSWDREQPQHF
TRBJ1-1	TRBV9	CASSPRQGLNTEAFF
TRBJ1-1	TRBV5-1	CASSLVGGGNTEAFF
TRBJ2-7	TRBV11-3	CASSSRQVAYEQYF
TRBJ2-7	TRBV6-5	CASSEVGGVYEQYF
TRBJ1-5	TRBV19	CASSMTGVGNQPQHF
TRBJ2-7	TRBV27	CASSFGRGDEQYF
TRBJ2-5	TRBV7-6	CASSLGQGQTQYF
TRBJ2-1	TRBV5-4	CASSITSGGLGIYNEQFF
TRBJ2-7	TRBV7-2	CASTLRGQTYEQYF
TRBJ1-1	TRBV12-2	CASRLSSMGPITNEAFF
TRBJ2-5	TRBV30	CAWRGAGETQYF
TRBJ1-1	TRBV5-8	CASDPDSADEAFF
TRBJ2-2	TRBV28	CASSAPRRGTGELFF
TRBJ2-1	TRBV7-2	CASSTGLAGGQDEQFF
TRBJ2-7	TRBV27	CASSLVREGSYEQYF
TRBJ2-2	TRBV27	CASSLEGTGELFF
TRBJ1-4	TRBV7-9	CASSLERFNEKLFF
TRBJ2-3	TRBV15	CATSSPWQGTNTDTQYF
TRBJ1-1	TRBV29-1	CSVELAQNTEAFF
TRBJ1-2	TRBV7-8	CASSLGVGATYGYTF
TRBJ2-7	TRBV9	CASSARAGDTYEQYF
TRBJ2-5	TRBV9	CASSGRGTSGLIGETQYF
TRBJ2-2	TRBV19	CASSPEAGELFF
TRBJ1-1	TRBV5-1	CASSLAPARVNTEAFF
TRBJ1-2	TRBV19	CASSGGGVVGYTF
TRBJ2-7	TRBV12-5	CASGFSGTFYEQYF
TRBJ2-5	TRBV25-1	CASSGGLETQYF
TRBJ2-5	TRBV5-6	CASSHGRSGKETQYF
TRBJ2-5	TRBV18	CASSPGQSSPQTQYF
TRBJ2-3	TRBV5-1	CASSLGGRTDTQYF
TRBJ2-7	TRBV21-1	CASSWGLERDEQYF
TRBJ2-7	TRBV11-2	CASSLDGLGLYEQYF
TRBJ1-5	TRBV18	CASSPSGEGNQPQHF
TRBJ2-7	TRBV5-1	CASSLSSRGTHEQYF
TRBJ2-2	TRBV7-6	CASKSNRGQFAGELFF
TRBJ2-7	TRBV5-1	CASSLGLAGEREQYF
TRBJ2-7	TRBV10-1	CASSESFRLAGVSEQYF
TRBJ2-1	TRBV6-4	CASSVGVAGGDEQFF
TRBJ2-7	TRBV2	CASRASVSYEQYF
TRBJ1-5	TRBV6-5	CASSASSSQPQHF
TRBJ1-5	TRBV2	CASTPRELNQPQHF
TRBJ2-7	TRBV5-1	CASSLEGVTYEQYF
TRBJ1-1	TRBV4-3	CASSQKTGGFAEAFF
TRBJ2-7	TRBV7-6	CASSPLRTGSNEQYF
TRBJ2-2	TRBV6-1	CASSDWGEKGASGELFF
TRBJ2-7	TRBV7-2	CASSISGTGGRNEQYF
TRBJ2-7	TRBV2	CATGLAETYEQYF
TRBJ2-3	TRBV6-6	CATGRGVGDTQYF
TRBJ1-1	TRBV18	CASGLNSYTEAFF
TRBJ1-2	TRBV10-2	CASSEKGPNYGYTF
TRBJ1-5	TRBV7-9	CATPSGGGFGTDSNQPQHF
TRBJ1-1	TRBV7-2	CASSLLSTGMSEAFF